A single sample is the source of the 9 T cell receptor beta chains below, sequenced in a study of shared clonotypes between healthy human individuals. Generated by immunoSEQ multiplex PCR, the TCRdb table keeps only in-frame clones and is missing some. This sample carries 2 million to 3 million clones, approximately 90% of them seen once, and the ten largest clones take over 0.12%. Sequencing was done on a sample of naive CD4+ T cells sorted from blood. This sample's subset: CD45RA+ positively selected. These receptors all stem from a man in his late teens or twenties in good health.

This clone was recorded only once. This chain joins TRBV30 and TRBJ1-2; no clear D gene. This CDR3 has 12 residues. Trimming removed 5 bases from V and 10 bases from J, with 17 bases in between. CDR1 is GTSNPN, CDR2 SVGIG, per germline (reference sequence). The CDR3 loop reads CAWAEPSPSYTF. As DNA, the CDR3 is TGTGCCTGGGCAGAACCCTCGCCCTCCTACACCTTC.

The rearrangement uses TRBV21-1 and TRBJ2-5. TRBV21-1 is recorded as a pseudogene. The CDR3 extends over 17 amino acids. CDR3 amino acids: CASSKGKRARKQETQYF. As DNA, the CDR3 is TGTGCCAGCAGCAAAGGGAAAAGGGCCCGTAAGCAAGAGACCCAGTACTTC.

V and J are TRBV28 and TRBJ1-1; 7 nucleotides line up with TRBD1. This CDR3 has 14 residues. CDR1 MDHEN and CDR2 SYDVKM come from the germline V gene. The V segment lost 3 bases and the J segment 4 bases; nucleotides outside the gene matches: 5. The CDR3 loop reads CASSLLGGITEAFF. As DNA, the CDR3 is TGTGCCAGCAGTTTGCTAGGGGGCATCACTGAAGCTTTCTTT. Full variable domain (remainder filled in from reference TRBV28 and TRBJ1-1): DVKVTQSSRYLVKRTGEKVFLECVQDMDHENMFWYRQDPGLGLRLIYFSYDVKMKEKGDIPEGYSVSREKKERFSLILESASTNQTSMYLCASSLLGGITEAFFGQGTRLTVV.

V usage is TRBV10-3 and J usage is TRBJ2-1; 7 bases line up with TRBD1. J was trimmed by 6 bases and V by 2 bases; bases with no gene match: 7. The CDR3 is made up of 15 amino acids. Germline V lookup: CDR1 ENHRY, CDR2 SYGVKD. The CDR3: CAISEATGLGNEQFF. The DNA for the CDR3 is TGTGCCATCAGTGAGGCGACAGGGTTGGGCAATGAGCAGTTCTTC.

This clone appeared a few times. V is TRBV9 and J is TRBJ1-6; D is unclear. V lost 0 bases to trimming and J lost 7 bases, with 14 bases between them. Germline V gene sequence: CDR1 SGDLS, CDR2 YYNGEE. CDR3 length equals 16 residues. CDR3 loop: CASSVATGIKNSPLHF. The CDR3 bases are TGTGCCAGCAGCGTAGCTACGGGGATCAAGAATTCACCCCTCCACTTT.

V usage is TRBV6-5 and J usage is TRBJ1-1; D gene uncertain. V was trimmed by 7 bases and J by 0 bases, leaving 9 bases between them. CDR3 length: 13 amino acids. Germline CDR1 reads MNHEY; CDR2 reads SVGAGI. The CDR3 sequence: CASTRTMNTEAFF. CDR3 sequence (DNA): TGTGCCAGCACCAGAACTATGAACACTGAAGCTTTCTTT.

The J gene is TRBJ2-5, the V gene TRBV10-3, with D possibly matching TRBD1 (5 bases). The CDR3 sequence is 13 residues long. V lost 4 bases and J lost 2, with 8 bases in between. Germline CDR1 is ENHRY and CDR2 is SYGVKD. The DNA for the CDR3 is TGTGCCATCAGTGCGGACACACAAGAGACCCAGTACTTC. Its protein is CAISADTQETQYF.

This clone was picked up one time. This chain's CDR3 is CAITNPNLEAYNEQFF. The CDR3 region has the DNA TGTGCCATTACAAATCCCAACCTAGAGGCCTACAATGAGCAGTTCTTC. This chain joins TRBV2 and TRBJ2-1, with D unclear. The germline V gene encodes CDR1 SNHLY and CDR2 FYNNEI. CDR3 length: 16 residues. V was trimmed by 10 bases and J by 2 bases, leaving 21 bases between them.

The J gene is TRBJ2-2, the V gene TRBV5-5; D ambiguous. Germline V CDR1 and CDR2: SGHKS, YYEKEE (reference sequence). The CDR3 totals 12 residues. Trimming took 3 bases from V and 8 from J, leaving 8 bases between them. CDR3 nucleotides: TGTGCCAGCAGCTCCTTTCCGGGGGAGCTGTTTTTT. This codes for CASSSFPGELFF.